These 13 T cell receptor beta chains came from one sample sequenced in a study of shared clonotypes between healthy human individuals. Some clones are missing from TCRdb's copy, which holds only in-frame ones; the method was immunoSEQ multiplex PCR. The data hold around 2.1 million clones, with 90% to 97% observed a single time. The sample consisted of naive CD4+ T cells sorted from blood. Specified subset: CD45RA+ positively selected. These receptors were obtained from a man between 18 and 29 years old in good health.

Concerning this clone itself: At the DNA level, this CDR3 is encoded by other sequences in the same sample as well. CDR3 bases: TGTGCCTGGAGTGCGACGGTACCTACGCAGTATTTT. Translated, it gives CAWSATVPTQYF. V is TRBV30 and J is TRBJ2-3; D gene ambiguous. This CDR3 is 12 amino acids long. The V and J ends lost 1 base and 8 bases respectively, with 10 bases between them. Germline lookup yields CDR1 GTSNPN and CDR2 SVGIG (reference sequence).

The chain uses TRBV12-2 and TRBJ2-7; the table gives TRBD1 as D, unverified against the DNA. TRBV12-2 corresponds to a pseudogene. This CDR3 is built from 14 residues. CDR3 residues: CASRLGDRGHEQYF. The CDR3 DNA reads TGTGCAAGTCGCTTGGGGGACAGGGGTCACGAGCAGTACTTC.

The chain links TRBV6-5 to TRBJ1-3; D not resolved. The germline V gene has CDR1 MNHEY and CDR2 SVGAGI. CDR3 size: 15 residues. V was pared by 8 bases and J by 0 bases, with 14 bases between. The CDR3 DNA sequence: TGTGCCAGCGGGGTGTACAGCTTCTCTGGAAACACCATATATTTT. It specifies CASGVYSFSGNTIYF.

The DNA of the CDR3 is TGCGCCAGCAGCTTGAATGGCCGGGAGGCCGGGGAGCTGTTTTTT. Translation: CASSLNGREAGELFF. This sequence joins TRBV5-1 and TRBJ2-2; 7 nucleotides line up with TRBD2. From germline, CDR1 is SGHRS and CDR2 YFSETQ. The CDR3 is 15 amino acids. J lost 6 bases, V lost 1 base, and 6 bases had no gene match.

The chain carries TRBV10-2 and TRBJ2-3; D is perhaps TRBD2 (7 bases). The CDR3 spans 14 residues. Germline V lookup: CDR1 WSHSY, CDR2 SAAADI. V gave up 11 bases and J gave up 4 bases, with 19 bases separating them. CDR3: CALAGAGRADTQYF. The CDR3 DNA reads TGCGCCCTTGCGGGGGCAGGGAGGGCAGATACGCAGTATTTT.

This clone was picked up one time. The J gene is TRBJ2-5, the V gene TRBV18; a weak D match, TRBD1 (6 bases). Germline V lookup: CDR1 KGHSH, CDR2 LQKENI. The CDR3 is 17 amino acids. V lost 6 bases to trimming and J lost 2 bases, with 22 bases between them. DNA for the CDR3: TGTGCCAGCTCGCGGTCGGATCGACAGGAGTCACAAGAGACCCAGTACTTC. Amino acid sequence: CASSRSDRQESQETQYF.

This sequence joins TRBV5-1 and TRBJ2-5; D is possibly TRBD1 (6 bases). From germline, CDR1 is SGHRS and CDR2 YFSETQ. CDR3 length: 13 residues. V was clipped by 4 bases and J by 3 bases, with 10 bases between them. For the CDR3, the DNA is TGCGCCAGCAGCGAGAGGACAGAAGAGACCCAGTACTTC. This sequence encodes CASSERTEETQYF.

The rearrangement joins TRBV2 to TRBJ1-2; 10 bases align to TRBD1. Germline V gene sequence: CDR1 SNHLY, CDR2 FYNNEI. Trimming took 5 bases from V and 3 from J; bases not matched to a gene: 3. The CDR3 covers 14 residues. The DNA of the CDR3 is TGTGCCAGCAGTAGCGGGACAGGGGACTATGGCTACACCTTC. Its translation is CASSSGTGDYGYTF. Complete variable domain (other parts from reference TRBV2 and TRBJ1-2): EPEVTQTPSHQVTQMGQEVILRCVPISNHLYFYWYRQILGQKVEFLVSFYNNEISEKSEIFDDQFSVERPDGSNFTLKIRSTKLEDSAMYFCASSSGTGDYGYTFGSGTRLTVV.

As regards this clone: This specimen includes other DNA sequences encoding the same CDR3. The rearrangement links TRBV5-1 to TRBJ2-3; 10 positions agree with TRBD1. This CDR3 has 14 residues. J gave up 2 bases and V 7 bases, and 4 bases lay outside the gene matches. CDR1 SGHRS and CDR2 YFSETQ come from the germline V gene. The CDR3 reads CASAGQGNTDTQYF. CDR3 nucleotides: TGCGCCAGCGCGGGACAGGGGAACACAGATACGCAGTATTTT.

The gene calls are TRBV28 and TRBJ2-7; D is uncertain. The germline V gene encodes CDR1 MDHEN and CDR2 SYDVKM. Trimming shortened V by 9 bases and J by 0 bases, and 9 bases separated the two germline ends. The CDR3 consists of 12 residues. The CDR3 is CARETNSYEQYF. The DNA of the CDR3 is TGTGCCAGGGAAACAAACTCCTACGAGCAGTACTTC. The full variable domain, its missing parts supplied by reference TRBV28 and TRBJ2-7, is DVKVTQSSRYLVKRTGEKVFLECVQDMDHENMFWYRQDPGLGLRLIYFSYDVKMKEKGDIPEGYSVSREKKERFSLILESASTNQTSMYLCARETNSYEQYFGPGTRLTVT.

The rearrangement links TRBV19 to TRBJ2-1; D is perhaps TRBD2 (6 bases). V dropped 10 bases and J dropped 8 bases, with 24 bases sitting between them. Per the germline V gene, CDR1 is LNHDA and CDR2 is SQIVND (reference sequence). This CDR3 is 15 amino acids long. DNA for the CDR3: TGTGCCACCACTACCCTTAGCGGAGCCCGGGATGAGCAGTTCTTC. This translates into CATTTLSGARDEQFF. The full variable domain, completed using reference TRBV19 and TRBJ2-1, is DGGITQSPKYLFRKEGQNVTLSCEQNLNHDAMYWYRQDPGQGLRLIYYSQIVNDFQKGDIAEGYSVSREKKESFPLTVTSAQKNPTAFYLCATTTLSGARDEQFFGPGTRLTVL.

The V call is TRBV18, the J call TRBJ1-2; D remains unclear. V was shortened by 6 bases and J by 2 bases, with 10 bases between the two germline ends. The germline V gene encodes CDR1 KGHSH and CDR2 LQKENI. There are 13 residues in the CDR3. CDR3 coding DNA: TGTGCCAGCTCGCGTGACGACAACTATGGCTACACCTTC. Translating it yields CASSRDDNYGYTF.

CDR3 sequence: CASSQAGTTGAEAFF. Here the CDR3 DNA reads TGTGCCAGCAGCCAAGCCGGGACTACCGGGGCTGAAGCTTTCTTT. The J gene is TRBJ1-1, the V gene TRBV14, with a weak D call TRBD1 (5 bases). CDR1 SGHDN and CDR2 FVKESK come from the germline V gene. Trimming pared 1 base from V and 6 bases from J, leaving 15 bases between. The CDR3 has 15 residues.